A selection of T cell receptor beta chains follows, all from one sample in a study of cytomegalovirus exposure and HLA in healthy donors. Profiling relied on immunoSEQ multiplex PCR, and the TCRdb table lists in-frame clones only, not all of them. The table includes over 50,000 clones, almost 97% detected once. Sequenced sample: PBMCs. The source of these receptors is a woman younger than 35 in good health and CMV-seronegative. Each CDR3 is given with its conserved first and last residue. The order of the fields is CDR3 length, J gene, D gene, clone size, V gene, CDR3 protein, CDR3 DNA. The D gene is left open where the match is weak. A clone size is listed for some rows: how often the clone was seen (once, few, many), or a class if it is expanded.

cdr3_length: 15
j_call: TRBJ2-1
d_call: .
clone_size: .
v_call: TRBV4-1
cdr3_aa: CASSQGWLARNEQFF
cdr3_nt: TGCGCCAGCAGCCAAGGGTGGCTAGCCCGCAATGAGCAGTTCTTC

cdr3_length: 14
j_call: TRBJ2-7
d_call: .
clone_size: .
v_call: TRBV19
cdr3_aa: CASSIVGSSYEQYF
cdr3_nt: TGTGCCAGTAGTATAGTGGGGAGCTCCTACGAGCAGTACTTC

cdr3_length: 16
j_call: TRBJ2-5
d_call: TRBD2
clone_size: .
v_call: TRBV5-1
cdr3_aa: CASSDPGLAGGETQYF
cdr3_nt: TGCGCCAGCAGTGACCCGGGACTAGCGGGGGGGGAGACCCAGTACTTC

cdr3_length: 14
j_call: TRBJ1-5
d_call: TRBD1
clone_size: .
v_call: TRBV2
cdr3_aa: CASSGQGMNQPQHF
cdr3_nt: TGTGCCAGCAGTGGACAGGGGATGAATCAGCCCCAGCATTTT

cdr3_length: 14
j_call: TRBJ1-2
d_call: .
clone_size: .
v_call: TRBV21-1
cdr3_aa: CASSTRQGRYGYTF
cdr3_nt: TGTGCCAGCAGCACCCGACAGGGCCGGTATGGCTACACCTTC

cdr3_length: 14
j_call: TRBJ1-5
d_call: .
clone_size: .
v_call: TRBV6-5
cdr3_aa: CASSYGGGVEPQHF
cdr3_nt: TGTGCCAGCAGTTACGGGGGGGGCGTGGAGCCCCAGCATTTT

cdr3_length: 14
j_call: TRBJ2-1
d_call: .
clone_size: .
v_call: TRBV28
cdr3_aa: CASNPKSSYNEQFF
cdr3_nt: TGTGCCAGCAATCCTAAAAGCTCCTACAATGAGCAGTTCTTC

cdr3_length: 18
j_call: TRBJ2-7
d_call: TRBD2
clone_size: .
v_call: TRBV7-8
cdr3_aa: CASSPGWGTSGGNYEQYF
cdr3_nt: TGTGCCAGCAGCCCGGGGTGGGGGACTAGCGGGGGAAACTACGAGCAGTACTTC

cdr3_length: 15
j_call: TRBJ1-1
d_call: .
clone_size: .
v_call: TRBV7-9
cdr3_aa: CASSLWSGDITEAFF
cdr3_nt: TGTGCCAGCAGCTTGTGGTCCGGGGATATCACTGAAGCTTTCTTT

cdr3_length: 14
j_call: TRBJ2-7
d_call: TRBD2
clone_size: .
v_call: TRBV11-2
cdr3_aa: CASSLGTSGLEQYF
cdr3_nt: TGTGCCAGCAGCTTAGGGACTAGCGGCTTGGAGCAGTACTTC

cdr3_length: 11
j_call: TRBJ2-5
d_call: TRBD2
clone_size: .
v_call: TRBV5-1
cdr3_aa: CASSPGGTQYF
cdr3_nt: TGCGCCAGCAGCCCGGGGGGGACCCAGTACTTC

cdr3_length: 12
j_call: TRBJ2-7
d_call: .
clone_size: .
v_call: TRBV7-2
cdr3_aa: CASSLTRSEQYF
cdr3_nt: TGTGCCAGCAGCCTTACAAGGAGCGAGCAGTACTTC

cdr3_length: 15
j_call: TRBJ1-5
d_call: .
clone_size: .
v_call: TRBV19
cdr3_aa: CASSITQGPNQPQHF
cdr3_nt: TGTGCCAGTAGTATTACACAGGGCCCCAATCAGCCCCAGCATTTT

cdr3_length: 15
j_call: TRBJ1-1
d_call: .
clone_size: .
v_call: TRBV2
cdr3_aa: CASSDVSNMNTEAFF
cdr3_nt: TGTGCCAGCAGTGACGTGTCAAACATGAACACTGAAGCTTTCTTT

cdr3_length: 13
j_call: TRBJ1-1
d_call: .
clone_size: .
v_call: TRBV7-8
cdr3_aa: CASSNQQNTEAFF
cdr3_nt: TGTGCCAGCAGCAACCAACAGAACACTGAAGCTTTCTTT

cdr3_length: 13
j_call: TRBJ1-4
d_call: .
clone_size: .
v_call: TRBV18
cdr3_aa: CASSEQGSEKLFF
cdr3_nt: TGTGCCAGCTCAGAACAGGGTTCGGAAAAACTGTTTTTT

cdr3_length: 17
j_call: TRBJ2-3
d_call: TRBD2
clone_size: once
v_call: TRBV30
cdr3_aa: CAWSVGTGHGGADTQYF
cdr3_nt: TGTGCCTGGAGTGTGGGAACGGGACACGGGGGGGCAGATACGCAGTATTTT

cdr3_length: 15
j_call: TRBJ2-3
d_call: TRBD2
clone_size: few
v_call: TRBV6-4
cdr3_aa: CASSDSTSGGDTQYF
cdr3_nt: TGTGCCAGCAGTGACTCGACTAGCGGGGGAGATACGCAGTATTTT

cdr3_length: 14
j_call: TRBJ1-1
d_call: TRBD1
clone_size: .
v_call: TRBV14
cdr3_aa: CASSQGQMNTEAFF
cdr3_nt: TGTGCCAGCAGCCAGGGACAGATGAACACTGAAGCTTTCTTT

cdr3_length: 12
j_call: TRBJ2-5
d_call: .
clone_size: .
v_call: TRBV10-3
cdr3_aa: CAIGRGQETQYF
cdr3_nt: TGTGCCATAGGGCGGGGCCAAGAGACCCAGTACTTC

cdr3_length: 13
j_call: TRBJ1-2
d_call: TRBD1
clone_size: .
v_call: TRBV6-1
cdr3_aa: CASRPGQGYGYTF
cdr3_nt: TGTGCCAGCAGACCCGGACAGGGGTATGGCTACACCTTC

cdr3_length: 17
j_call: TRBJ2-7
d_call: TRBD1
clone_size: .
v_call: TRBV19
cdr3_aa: CASSTTGQGIYVDEQYF
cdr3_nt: TGTGCCAGTAGTACCACAGGACAGGGGATCTACGTCGACGAGCAGTACTTC

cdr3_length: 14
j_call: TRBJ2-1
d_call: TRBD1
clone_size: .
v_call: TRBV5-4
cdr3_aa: CASSLWTGANEQFF
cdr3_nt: TGTGCCAGCAGCTTATGGACAGGGGCAAATGAGCAGTTCTTC

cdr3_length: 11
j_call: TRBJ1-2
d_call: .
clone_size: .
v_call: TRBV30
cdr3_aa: CAWRVTFGYTF
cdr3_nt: TGTGCCTGGAGGGTGACATTCGGCTACACCTTC

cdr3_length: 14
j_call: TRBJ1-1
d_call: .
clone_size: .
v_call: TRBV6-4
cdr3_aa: CASSEGGGGTEAFF
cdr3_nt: TGTGCCAGCAGTGAGGGAGGCGGTGGCACTGAAGCTTTCTTT

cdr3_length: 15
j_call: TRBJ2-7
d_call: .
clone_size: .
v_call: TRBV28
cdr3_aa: CASSRTGGVAHEQYF
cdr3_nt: TGTGCCAGCAGTCGCACAGGTGGGGTTGCGCACGAGCAGTACTTC